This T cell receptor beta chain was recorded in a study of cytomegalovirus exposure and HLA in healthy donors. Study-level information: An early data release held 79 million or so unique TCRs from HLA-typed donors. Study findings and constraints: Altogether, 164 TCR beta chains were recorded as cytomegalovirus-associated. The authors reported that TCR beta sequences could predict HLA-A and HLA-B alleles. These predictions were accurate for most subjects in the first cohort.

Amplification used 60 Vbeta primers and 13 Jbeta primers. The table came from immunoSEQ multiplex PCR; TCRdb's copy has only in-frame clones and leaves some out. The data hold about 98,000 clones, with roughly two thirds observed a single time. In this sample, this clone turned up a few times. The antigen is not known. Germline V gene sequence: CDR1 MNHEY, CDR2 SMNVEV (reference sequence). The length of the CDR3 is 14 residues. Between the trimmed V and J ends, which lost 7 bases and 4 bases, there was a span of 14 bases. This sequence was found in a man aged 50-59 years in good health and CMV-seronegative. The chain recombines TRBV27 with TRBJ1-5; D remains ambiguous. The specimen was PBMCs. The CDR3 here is CASTPSGINQPQHF. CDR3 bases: TGTGCCAGCACCCCCTCCGGTATTAATCAGCCCCAGCATTTT.